The clone carrying this T cell receptor (beta chain) was recorded a few times. This record belongs to a study of regulatory T cells in long-lasting Graves disease. Arm-PCR of CDR3 regions with iRepertoire HTBI primers generated TCR beta libraries. MiXCR was run by TCRdb on the multiplex PCR reads, yielding one entry per CDR3 protein. Of 420,000 or so distinct CDR3 sequences detected, around 17% appear once; the ten largest clones hold approximately 22%. Sample time point: newly diagnosed GD, antithyroid drugs for less than 3 months. After RNA was extracted from PBMCs, the TCR library was made from it. A further study also used this sample, focusing on T cells in Graves' hyperthyroidism and ophthalmopathy. That source adds: Uncontrolled infection, other autoimmune disease, pregnancy or lactation barred patients from enrollment. First-round RT-PCR of the TCR CDR3 relied on the HTBI primer set.

Source: peripheral blood mononuclear cells (PBMCs), taken at new diagnosis, from a patient treated with antithyroid drugs. The origin of this receptor is a young woman with Graves disease.

CDR3 sequence reads: CASSGSGTTNTEAFF. DNA for the CDR3: TGTGCCAGCAGTGGGAGTGGGACAACGAACACTGAAGCTTTCTTT. The chain couples TRBV6-2 or TRBV6-3 to TRBJ1-1; possible D gene TRBD1, 6 bases. This CDR3 region has 15 residues. CDR1 and CDR2 from the germline V gene are MNHEY and SVGEGT. V was clipped by 5 bases and J by 1 base, with 14 bases between them.